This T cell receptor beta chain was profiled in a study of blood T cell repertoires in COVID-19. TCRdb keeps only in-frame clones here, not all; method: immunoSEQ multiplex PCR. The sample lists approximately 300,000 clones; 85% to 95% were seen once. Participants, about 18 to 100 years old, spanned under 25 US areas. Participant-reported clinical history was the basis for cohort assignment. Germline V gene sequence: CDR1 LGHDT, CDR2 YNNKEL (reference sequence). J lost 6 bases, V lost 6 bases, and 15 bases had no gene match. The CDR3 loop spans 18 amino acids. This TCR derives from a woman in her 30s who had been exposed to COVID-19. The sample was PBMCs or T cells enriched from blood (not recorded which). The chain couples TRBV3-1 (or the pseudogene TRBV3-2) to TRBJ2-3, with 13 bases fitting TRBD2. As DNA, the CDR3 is TGTGCCAGCAGTCCATTATTCCGGGGGACTAGCGGGGCTGATACGCAGTATTTT. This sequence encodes CASSPLFRGTSGADTQYF.